The next 17 T cell receptor beta chains were all read from a single sample in a study of blood T cells in healthy people across ages. Through a sample-barcoded 5' primer and a J-beta primer mix, a second PCR was run for roughly 6 to 12 cycles. TCRdb recomputed calls from the 5' RACE reads with MiXCR, one row per CDR3 protein. The data hold roughly 2 million distinct CDR3 sequences, with less than 50% observed a single time. Sequenced input: blood. These receptor sequences come from a woman aged 40 to 49 in good health.

The chain carries TRBV9 and TRBJ2-5; D remains ambiguous. The germline V gene encodes CDR1 SGDLS and CDR2 YYNGEE. This CDR3 has 15 residues. Trimming took 0 bases from V and 2 from J, leaving 11 bases between them. CDR3 DNA sequence: TGTGCCAGCAGCGTAGGAAGAAGTGGGCAAGAGACCCAGTACTTC. Encoded protein: CASSVGRSGQETQYF. The full variable domain, in which reference TRBV9 and TRBJ2-5 provide the parts outside the CDR3, is DSGVTQTPKHLITATGQRVTLRCSPRSGDLSVYWYQQSLDQGLQFLIQYYNGEERAKGNILERFSAQQFPDLHSELNLSSLELGDSALYFCASSVGRSGQETQYFGPGTRLLVL.

This rearrangement joins TRBV5-1 to TRBJ2-1; 9 bases agree with TRBD2. J lost 2 bases, V lost 5 bases, and 8 bases had no gene match. The CDR3 is 16 residues long. Germline-derived CDR1 and CDR2 are SGHRS and YFSETQ. CDR3 residues: CASSALGTSPYNEQFF. The CDR3 coding sequence is TGCGCCAGCAGTGCTCTCGGGACTAGCCCCTACAATGAGCAGTTCTTC.

This clonotype came up a few times. The chain combines TRBV12-3 or TRBV12-4 with TRBJ2-5, with D possibly matching TRBD2 (5 bases). V shed 6 bases and J shed 5 bases, with 13 bases lying between them. The CDR3 consists of 13 residues. CDR3 in amino acids: CASSAGEWETQYF. CDR3 nucleotide sequence: TGTGCCAGCAGCGCCGGGGAGTGGGAGACCCAGTACTTC.

This clonotype was observed a handful of times. The chain is built from TRBV20-1 and TRBJ2-5, with 9 nucleotides matching TRBD2. This CDR3 contains 14 residues. Germline CDR1 is DFQATT and CDR2 is SNEGSKA (reference sequence). V shed 6 bases, J shed 6 bases, and the junction held 11 bases outside the gene matches. CDR3 sequence (DNA): TGCAGTGCCCCGAAAGCGGGGGGCCCCAAGACCCAGTACTTC. Translated: CSAPKAGGPKTQYF.

This chain connects TRBV7-8 to TRBJ1-2, with 7 bases fitting TRBD1. V lost 5 bases, J lost 3 bases, and 6 bases stayed unmatched. Germline-derived CDR1 and CDR2 are SGHVS and FQNEAQ. The length of the CDR3 is 14 residues. The CDR3 loop reads CASSPGQLHYGYTF. The CDR3 DNA is TGTGCCAGCAGCCCGGGACAGCTTCACTATGGCTACACCTTC.

The rearrangement links TRBV27 to TRBJ1-5; 7 nucleotides match TRBD1. The CDR3 runs 14 residues. The V and J ends lost 7 bases and 6 bases, in that order; junction bases with no gene match: 9. Germline V gene data show CDR1 as MNHEY and CDR2 as SMNVEV (reference sequence). CDR3 sequence: CASTSTGMGQPQHF. The CDR3 DNA is TGTGCCAGCACCTCGACAGGGATGGGTCAGCCCCAGCATTTT.

The chain employs TRBV5-1 and TRBJ2-7; D is uncertain. This CDR3 has 15 residues. The V gene's germline CDR1 is SGHRS and CDR2 YFSETQ. Trimming shortened V by 4 bases and J by 0 bases, and 14 bases separated the two germline ends. The CDR3 coding sequence is TGCGCCAGCAGCCTCCGTAGGGATATCTCCTACGAGCAGTACTTC. This translates into CASSLRRDISYEQYF.

V usage is TRBV29-1 and J usage is TRBJ2-7, with D unresolved. Germline V CDR1 and CDR2: SQVTM, ANQGSEA. Trimming left V 6 bases short and J 5 bases short, with 14 bases between. The CDR3 is 12 amino acids. As DNA, the CDR3 is TGCAGCGTCGCACTGCCAGGACACGAGCAGTACTTC. This encodes CSVALPGHEQYF.

This clonotype was counted between two and nine times. V usage is TRBV2 and J usage is TRBJ2-3; D is uncertain. Germline V gene lookup returns CDR1 SNHLY and CDR2 FYNNEI. The V end was cut by 10 bases, the J end by 0 bases, with 14 bases between. The CDR3 has 14 amino acids. The CDR3 region is CATPAGPSTDTQYF. In nucleotides, the CDR3 is TGTGCCACGCCAGCCGGGCCTAGCACAGATACGCAGTATTTT.

Details on this clonotype: At one of its ends the junction is not consistent with the germline gene, which may arise from a read error. The chain recombines TRBV5-1 with TRBJ2-7; TRBD1 might be the D (6 bases). The germline gives CDR1 SGHRS, CDR2 YFSETQ. This CDR3 has 17 amino acids. The DNA for the CDR3 is TGCGCCAGCAGCTCCCCAACAGGGCCTCGGAGCACCTACAAGCAGTACTTC. It specifies CASSSPTGPRSTYKQYF.

This clonotype has just a few counts. CDR3 DNA sequence: TGCAGCGTTGAAGATTGGACAGGGAGAAACTATGGCTACACCTTC. Translation gives CSVEDWTGRNYGYTF. The chain couples TRBV29-1 to TRBJ1-2, with TRBD1 matching over 8 bases. Germline assignment: CDR1 SQVTM and CDR2 ANQGSEA. V lost 0 bases and J lost 2; bases outside the gene matches: 5. The CDR3 length is 15 residues. The full variable domain, with the rest looked up from reference TRBV29-1 and TRBJ1-2, is SAVISQKPSRDICQRGTSLTIQCQVDSQVTMMFWYRQQPGQSLTLIATANQGSEATYESGFVIDKFPISRPNLTFSTLTVSNMSPEDSSIYLCSVEDWTGRNYGYTFGSGTRLTVV.

In this sample, this clonotype turned up a few times. This chain links TRBV6-1 with TRBJ1-2; the D is unclear. Germline CDR1 MNHNS, CDR2 SASEGT. The CDR3 extends over 14 amino acids. Trimming left V 7 bases short and J 0 bases short, with 12 bases between. As DNA, the CDR3 is TGTGCCAGCACTGCACGCTACTCTAACTATGGCTACACCTTC. Its protein product is CASTARYSNYGYTF.

The rearrangement joins TRBV5-1 to TRBJ2-1, with D unresolved. V was trimmed by 0 bases and J by 6 bases, leaving 13 bases between them. This CDR3 has 15 residues. From germline, CDR1 is SGHRS and CDR2 YFSETQ. CDR3 region: CASSLAAVGFNEQFF. CDR3 DNA sequence: TGCGCCAGCAGCTTGGCCGCGGTTGGGTTCAATGAGCAGTTCTTC.

The chain links TRBV9 to TRBJ2-1, with 7 bases fitting TRBD2. There are 15 residues in the CDR3. CDR1 SGDLS and CDR2 YYNGEE come from the germline V gene. J gave up 5 bases and V 0 bases, and 5 bases lay outside the gene matches. The CDR3 sequence: CASSVDVGGNNEQFF. In DNA, the CDR3 is TGTGCCAGCAGCGTAGATGTGGGGGGGAACAATGAGCAGTTCTTC.

This CDR3 reads CSATMRDTQYF. CDR3 sequence (DNA): TGCAGTGCTACGATGCGGGATACGCAGTATTTT. This chain uses TRBV20-1 with TRBJ2-3; D is unresolved. Trimming pared 4 bases from V and 6 bases from J, leaving 8 bases between. Looked up from germline, CDR1 is DFQATT and CDR2 is SNEGSKA (reference sequence). This CDR3 contains 11 residues.

V gene TRBV7-9 combines with J gene TRBJ1-1; no clear D. V dropped 5 bases and J dropped 0 bases, with 19 bases sitting between them. The V gene's germline CDR1 is SEHNR and CDR2 FQNEAQ (reference sequence). CDR3 length: 17 residues. CDR3 protein: CASSQGLGNGLNTEAFF. As DNA, the CDR3 is TGTGCCAGCAGCCAAGGATTGGGCAACGGCTTGAACACTGAAGCTTTCTTT.

The chain combines TRBV5-1 with TRBJ2-7; 7 bases are a match to TRBD2. Trimming took 1 base from V and 0 from J; bases not matched to a gene: 10. Germline V gene sequence: CDR1 SGHRS, CDR2 YFSETQ. The length of the CDR3 is 17 residues. The chain's CDR3 is CASSLFSKAGTSYEQYF. Here the CDR3 DNA reads TGCGCCAGCAGCTTGTTCAGCAAAGCGGGGACCTCCTACGAGCAGTACTTC.